A single sample is the source of the 32 T cell receptor beta chains below, sequenced in a study of blood T cells in healthy people across ages. The second PCR ran roughly 7 to 11 cycles with a sample-barcoded 5' primer and J-beta primers. TCRdb analysed the 5' RACE reads with MiXCR anew, one entry per CDR3 protein. The data contain about 1.8 million distinct CDR3 sequences, roughly 50% of them seen just once; the ten biggest clones take up less than 2.5%. Material for sequencing was blood. Source of these receptors: a woman aged 40 to 50 in good health.

This clonotype came up a few times. This chain joins TRBV20-1 and TRBJ2-1, with TRBD2 matching over 15 bases. Germline values: CDR1 DFQATT, CDR2 SNEGSKA (reference sequence). The CDR3 is made up of 20 amino acids. The V segment lost 0 bases and the J segment 7 bases; nucleotides outside the gene matches: 16. CDR3 in DNA: TGCAGTGCTAGAGATCCACAAACCGGAGGACTAGCGGGGGGGCCTAATGAGCAGTTCTTC. Amino acids: CSARDPQTGGLAGGPNEQFF.

In this sample, this clonotype turned up a few times. This rearrangement joins TRBV20-1 to TRBJ2-4, with unresolved D. CDR1 is DFQATT, CDR2 SNEGSKA, per germline (reference sequence). Trimming removed 0 bases from V and 6 bases from J, with 6 bases in between. The CDR3 has 12 residues. The CDR3 reads CSAREWGNIQYF. The CDR3 DNA sequence: TGCAGTGCTAGAGAGTGGGGAAACATTCAGTACTTC.

V gene TRBV5-1 combines with J gene TRBJ2-1; a weak D match, TRBD2 (6 bases). Germline V lookup: CDR1 SGHRS, CDR2 YFSETQ. The CDR3 sequence is 15 residues long. Trimming cost V 0 bases and J 8 bases, with 15 bases left between them. CDR3 in amino acids: CASSLVGDLGDEQFF. The CDR3 DNA sequence: TGCGCCAGCAGCTTGGTTGGGGACTTGGGCGATGAGCAGTTCTTC.

The chain couples TRBV3-1 to TRBJ1-5, with unresolved D. Looked up from germline, CDR1 is LGHDT and CDR2 is YNNKEL (reference sequence). The CDR3 runs to 16 residues. V lost 0 bases and J 0 bases, leaving 9 bases between the germline ends. CDR3 DNA: TGTGCCAGCAGCCAAGACCGAGTCACTAGCAATCAGCCCCAGCATTTT. Translated, it gives CASSQDRVTSNQPQHF.

The chain joins TRBV5-1 to TRBJ2-1, with 13 bases aligning to TRBD2. J gave up 2 bases and V 6 bases, and 5 bases lay outside the gene matches. This CDR3 has 16 amino acids. CDR1 and CDR2 (germline): SGHRS, YFSETQ. The CDR3 bases are TGCGCCAGCATTCCCGGACTAGCGGGGGCCTACAATGAGCAGTTCTTC. Residues: CASIPGLAGAYNEQFF. Full variable domain (rest looked up from reference TRBV5-1 and TRBJ2-1): KAGVTQTPRYLIKTRGQQVTLSCSPISGHRSVSWYQQTPGQGLQFLFEYFSETQRNKGNFPGRFSGRQFSNSRSEMNVSTLELGDSALYLCASIPGLAGAYNEQFFGPGTRLTVL.

This clonotype turned up a few times. The chain uses TRBV5-6 and TRBJ1-2; the match to TRBD1 covers 10 bases. V shed 6 bases, J shed 4 bases, and the junction held 9 bases outside the gene matches. The CDR3 contains 15 residues. Looked up from germline, CDR1 is SGHDT and CDR2 is YYEEEE. The CDR3 here is CASIRDRGYSYGYTF. CDR3 DNA sequence: TGTGCCAGCATTCGGGACAGGGGCTATAGCTATGGCTACACCTTC.

This clonotype occurred a few times. The chain combines TRBV27 with TRBJ2-7; 12 nucleotides match TRBD1. V shed 6 bases, J shed 6 bases, and the junction held 9 bases outside the gene matches. CDR1 and CDR2 from the germline V gene are MNHEY and SMNVEV (reference sequence). CDR3 size: 15 residues. The CDR3, as DNA: TGTGCCAGCAGATTTTTCGGGACAGGGGGCACCGAGCAGTACTTC. The encoded protein is CASRFFGTGGTEQYF.

This clonotype appeared once. The chain joins TRBV4-1 to TRBJ2-5, with TRBD2 matching over 12 bases. CDR1 is MGHRA, CDR2 YSYEKL, per germline. The V and J ends lost 1 base and 5 bases, in that order; junction bases with no gene match: 8. The CDR3 totals 17 residues. CDR3 protein: CASSQAQLAGGSETQYF. The DNA of the CDR3 is TGCGCCAGCAGCCAAGCCCAACTAGCGGGGGGATCGGAGACCCAGTACTTC.

The V and J genes are TRBV28 and TRBJ2-1; D gene uncertain. Deletions cut 6 bases from V and 8 bases from J, with 11 bases between. Germline V lookup: CDR1 MDHEN, CDR2 SYDVKM. This CDR3 comprises 12 residues. In DNA form, the CDR3 reads TGTGCCAGCAGGCCGCGAGTGGATGAGCAGTTCTTC. Amino acid sequence: CASRPRVDEQFF.

The chain links TRBV20-1 to TRBJ2-4; TRBD2 aligns across 8 bases. Matching the DNA end better, TRBJ2-5 makes the J call doubtful. This CDR3 has 16 residues. Germline CDR1 is DFQATT and CDR2 is SNEGSKA (reference sequence). The CDR3 here is CSARDRKRGPQETQYF. The CDR3 DNA follows: TGCAGTGCTAGAGATCGAAAGCGGGGGCCACAAGAGACCCAGTACTTC.

The CDR3 loop is CASRWTSGAADTQYF. DNA for the CDR3: TGTGCCAGCAGATGGACTAGTGGGGCCGCAGATACGCAGTATTTT. The rearrangement joins TRBV6-2 or TRBV6-3 to TRBJ2-3, with TRBD2 matching 7 bases. V lost 6 bases to trimming and J lost 4 bases; unmatched junction nucleotides: 10. Germline values: CDR1 MNHEY, CDR2 SVGEGT. CDR3 size: 15 residues.

CDR3 nucleotide sequence: TGTGCCGCCGGGCCACTAGCGGGGGGAACCGATAGCACAGATACGCAGTATTTT. It is translated as CAAGPLAGGTDSTDTQYF. The rearrangement uses TRBV12-3 or TRBV12-4 and TRBJ2-3; 12 nucleotides agree with TRBD2. V lost 11 bases and J lost 0; bases outside the gene matches: 15. This CDR3 spans 18 amino acids.

This clonotype was picked up a small number of times. The chain links TRBV7-2 to TRBJ2-7; D is undetermined. The germline V gene has CDR1 SGHTA and CDR2 FQGNSA. Deletions cut 4 bases from V and 3 bases from J, with 16 bases between. CDR3 length equals 15 residues. As DNA, the CDR3 is TGTGCCAGCAGCTATTCCCAGCCCGACATCTACGAGCAGTACTTC. Translated: CASSYSQPDIYEQYF.

V is TRBV20-1 and J is TRBJ1-2; TRBD1 aligns across 11 bases. Germline V gene lookup returns CDR1 DFQATT and CDR2 SNEGSKA (reference sequence). The CDR3 has 16 residues. The V segment lost 3 bases and the J segment 8 bases; nucleotides outside the gene matches: 14. Here the CDR3 DNA reads TGCAGTGCTAGCCCCGGGACAGGGGGAGGTTCGGAAGGCTACACCTTC. Translated, it gives CSASPGTGGGSEGYTF.

For this clonotype: Its ends do not fully match the called genes, so a read error is possible. CDR3: CARSYSGYGYTF. The DNA of the CDR3 is TGTGCCCGCAGTTATTCCGGTTATGGCTACACCTTC. V and J are TRBV6-2 or TRBV6-3 and TRBJ1-2, with no clear D. The CDR3 runs to 12 residues. Germline V lookup: CDR1 MNHEY, CDR2 SVGEGT.

The rearrangement joins TRBV9 to TRBJ1-2; 8 positions agree with TRBD1. The CDR3 length is 14 residues. Unmatched junction bases numbered 7, after V lost 3 bases and J lost 6 bases. CDR1 and CDR2 from the germline V gene are SGDLS and YYNGEE. The CDR3 DNA sequence: TGTGCCAGCAGCGCCGTAGGACAGGGAAATGGCTACACCTTC. Protein sequence: CASSAVGQGNGYTF.

The V call is TRBV20-1, the J call TRBJ1-4, with TRBD1 matching 7 bases. The germline CDR1 and CDR2 sequences are DFQATT and SNEGSKA (reference sequence). V shed 8 bases, J shed 5 bases, and the junction held 5 bases outside the gene matches. CDR3 length equals 12 residues. In DNA form, the CDR3 reads TGCAGTCCGACAGGGCCAAATGAAAAACTGTTTTTT. Amino acid sequence: CSPTGPNEKLFF.

This clonotype has a handful of counts. The chain carries TRBV5-1 and TRBJ2-7, with D unresolved. V was pared by 0 bases and J by 3 bases, with 10 bases between. CDR3 length equals 14 residues. From germline, CDR1 is SGHRS and CDR2 YFSETQ. The CDR3 here is CASSLDSSYYEQYF. In DNA form, the CDR3 reads TGCGCCAGCAGCTTGGACAGTTCCTACTACGAGCAGTACTTC.

This clonotype showed up just a few times. This chain connects TRBV28 to TRBJ2-7; D tentatively fits TRBD1 or TRBD2 (6 bases each). The CDR3 is made up of 15 amino acids. CDR1 is MDHEN, CDR2 SYDVKM, per germline. V gave up 5 bases and J gave up 4 bases, with 18 bases separating them. The CDR3 protein is CASSNPGRGGYEQYF. The CDR3 DNA follows: TGTGCCAGCAGTAACCCCGGTAGAGGGGGGTACGAGCAGTACTTC.

The chain recombines TRBV13 with TRBJ2-7, with no clear D. The V end was cut by 8 bases, the J end by 0 bases, with 11 bases between. The CDR3 totals 13 residues. The germline V gene has CDR1 PRHDT and CDR2 FYEKMQ (reference sequence). CDR3 DNA: TGTGCCAGCCGGGTCGGGCGCTCCTACGAGCAGTACTTC. It translates to CASRVGRSYEQYF.

This chain connects TRBV5-1 to TRBJ2-6; TRBD1 matches 8 bases. With 5 bases clipped from V and 0 bases from J, the junction kept 13 bases outside the gene matches. CDR1 is SGHRS and CDR2 is YFSETQ in the germline V gene. There are 19 residues in the CDR3. The CDR3, as DNA: TGCGCCAGCAGGATTCCCGGAATCGACAGGGGCTCTGGGGCCAACGTCCTGACTTTC. Protein sequence: CASRIPGIDRGSGANVLTF.

The chain recombines TRBV6-5 with TRBJ1-1; D unclear. Trimming cost V 2 bases and J 1 base, with 8 bases left between them. The CDR3 spans 14 residues. Germline loops: CDR1 MNHEY, CDR2 SVGAGI. The CDR3 nucleotides are TGTGCCAGCAGTTACGAGGTGAGGAACACTGAAGCTTTCTTT. This translates into CASSYEVRNTEAFF.

The rearrangement joins TRBV9 to TRBJ2-1; TRBD1 matches at 7 bases. V was clipped by 2 bases and J by 6 bases; unmatched bases: 5. This CDR3 has 14 residues. Looked up from germline, CDR1 is SGDLS and CDR2 is YYNGEE. The DNA for the CDR3 is TGTGCCAGCAGCGTGCCGGGACAGAGCAATGAGCAGTTCTTC. It is translated as CASSVPGQSNEQFF. The full variable domain, with the rest looked up from reference TRBV9 and TRBJ2-1, is DSGVTQTPKHLITATGQRVTLRCSPRSGDLSVYWYQQSLDQGLQFLIQYYNGEERAKGNILERFSAQQFPDLHSELNLSSLELGDSALYFCASSVPGQSNEQFFGPGTRLTVL.

Here the CDR3 DNA reads TGTGCCAGCAGTACTACGCGGACAGGGAGAAGGTCCTACGAGCAGTACTTC. It is translated as CASSTTRTGRRSYEQYF. The rearrangement joins TRBV28 to TRBJ2-7, with 8 positions matching TRBD1. The germline V gene encodes CDR1 MDHEN and CDR2 SYDVKM. This CDR3 region has 17 residues. J lost 1 base, V lost 5 bases, and 13 bases had no gene match. Full variable domain (remainder filled in from reference TRBV28 and TRBJ2-7): DVKVTQSSRYLVKRTGEKVFLECVQDMDHENMFWYRQDPGLGLRLIYFSYDVKMKEKGDIPEGYSVSREKKERFSLILESASTNQTSMYLCASSTTRTGRRSYEQYFGPGTRLTVT.

V is TRBV12-3 or TRBV12-4 and J is TRBJ2-1; D ambiguous. The CDR3 loop spans 16 amino acids. Trimming removed 2 bases from V and 2 bases from J, with 13 bases in between. CDR3 loop: CASSLWVVGTYNEQFF. The CDR3 DNA is TGTGCCAGCAGTTTATGGGTGGTCGGAACCTACAATGAGCAGTTCTTC.

The CDR3, as DNA: TGCAGTGCTCCCGGTGGTTGGGCCGCAAAATCTAGCACTGAAGCTTTCTTT. It is translated as CSAPGGWAAKSSTEAFF. V usage is TRBV20-1 and J usage is TRBJ1-1; D not certain. Germline V CDR1 and CDR2: DFQATT, SNEGSKA (reference sequence). This CDR3 has 17 residues. V lost 5 bases, J lost 4 bases, and 26 bases lay in between.

The chain carries TRBV29-1 and TRBJ2-4, with D tentatively TRBD1 (5 bases). V was clipped by 4 bases and J by 7 bases, with 17 bases between them. This CDR3 region has 14 residues. Germline-derived CDR1 and CDR2 are SQVTM and ANQGSEA. This CDR3 reads CSVGWAGKGNIQYF. The CDR3 nucleotides read TGCAGCGTTGGGTGGGCAGGGAAGGGGAACATTCAGTACTTC.

J is TRBJ2-5 and V is TRBV10-2; 8 bases are a match to TRBD2. CDR1 is WSHSY, CDR2 SAAADI, per germline. The V gene end was trimmed by 4 bases and the J gene end by 4 bases; junction bases not matched to a gene: 5. This CDR3 region has 14 residues. CDR3 nucleotide sequence: TGCGCCAGCAGTGTTATTGCGGGGGGAGAGACCCAGTACTTC. As protein: CASSVIAGGETQYF.

This clonotype has just a few counts. One end of the junction fails to match germline, which may point to a read error. The chain recombines TRBV6-2 or TRBV6-3 with TRBJ2-7, with D possibly matching TRBD2 (7 bases). The CDR3 spans 15 residues. Germline values: CDR1 MNHEY, CDR2 SVGEGT. The CDR3 DNA follows: TGTGCCAGCAGTGTCCGGGGGGCAATCTCCCACGAGCAGTACTTC. Amino acids: CASSVRGAISHEQYF.

The table lists this clonotype with a few counts. The J gene is TRBJ2-7, the V gene TRBV29-1; TRBD1 aligns across 8 bases. CDR3 length: 12 residues. Looked up from germline, CDR1 is SQVTM and CDR2 is ANQGSEA. V lost 7 bases, J lost 3 bases, and 5 bases stayed unmatched. The CDR3 nucleotides are TGCAGCGGGACTGGACAGGGCTACGAGCAGTACTTC. This encodes CSGTGQGYEQYF.

The chain joins TRBV7-2 to TRBJ1-1; 7 positions agree with TRBD1. Germline values: CDR1 SGHTA, CDR2 FQGNSA. The trim removed 1 base at V and 7 bases at J, leaving 6 bases unmatched. The CDR3 consists of 14 residues. CDR3 DNA sequence: TGTGCCAGCAGCTTAGTGGCCAGGGGGAGTGAAGCTTTCTTT. Translating gives CASSLVARGSEAFF.

The chain couples TRBV4-1 to TRBJ2-1, with D perhaps matching TRBD2 (5 bases). V lost 5 bases and J lost 3, with 11 bases in between. The CDR3 covers 14 residues. CDR1 and CDR2 from the germline V gene are MGHRA and YSYEKL. Here the CDR3 DNA reads TGCGCCAGCAGCGCCGGACTGAACTACAATGAGCAGTTCTTC. The encoded protein is CASSAGLNYNEQFF.